The present entry profiles one TCR beta chain with its context. The antigen remains undetermined. A much larger clone sits a single nucleotide away, making a read error possible. Unmatched junction bases numbered 8, after V lost 1 base and J lost 2 bases. This CDR3 has 18 amino acids. The germline CDR1 and CDR2 sequences are SGHRS and YFSETQ. Findings and caveats of the study: Tumor-infiltrating Treg TCR alpha and beta sequences overlapped most with tumor naive CD4+ T cells, then blood naive. In terms of TCR gene usage, tumor memory CD4+ T cells clustered together with blood and lymph node memory CD4+ cells, as well as with lymph node naive CD4+ cells.

One entry per CDR3 protein results from TCRdb running MiXCR on the 5' RACE reads. Of around 33,000 distinct CDR3 sequences listed, around 22% are singletons. Sequenced material: memory CD4+ T cells sorted from blood. Subset specified: memory CD4+ T cells, CD4+CD45RO+CD25-. The rearrangement joins TRBV5-1 to TRBJ1-6, with TRBD1 matching over 8 bases. The sequence derives from a female donor with breast cancer. CDR3 DNA sequence: TGCGCCAGCAGCTTGAAAGGACAGGGATTCACCTATAATTCACCCCTCCACTTT. Its translation: CASSLKGQGFTYNSPLHF.